This paragraph reports one T cell receptor (beta chain). What it binds is not known. The source of the sample is a study of T cell responses to AZD1222 COVID-19 vaccine. Study observations and caveats: Rises in breadth and depth of Spike-specific TCRs came after two AZD1222 doses.

The table came from immunoSEQ multiplex PCR; TCRdb's copy has only in-frame clones and leaves some out. Seen here are fewer than 120,000 clones, more than 90% observed once, and the top ten hold less than 2.5%. Looked up from germline, CDR1 is LGHNA and CDR2 is YNFKEQ. The CDR3 is 17 residues long. J gave up 4 bases and V 1 base, and 11 bases lay outside the gene matches. V usage is TRBV4-2 and J usage is TRBJ1-2; 8 bases line up with TRBD1. The sample here was peripheral blood, taken 28 days after the second AZD1222 dose. This clonotype was obtained from an adult who received the AZD1222 COVID-19 vaccine. CDR3 DNA: TGTGCCAGCAGCCAAGGTGGAGGGGCAGGGGGCCGCTATGGCTACACCTTC. Translated, it gives CASSQGGGAGGRYGYTF.